One and the same sample provided the 7 T cell receptor beta chains below, sequenced in a study of T cells in Graves' hyperthyroidism and ophthalmopathy (dated by TCRdb to the late 2010s). Receptors were amplified or captured by multiplex PCR. The reads were generated on an Illumina HiSeq 2000. TCR beta CDR3 regions were amplified from RNA transcripts. A first-round RT-PCR of the TCR CDR3 used the HTBI primer set with the Qiagen OneStep RT-PCR kit. TCRdb applied fastp at Q25 and MiXCR to the public reads, then kept only in-frame beta chains. Entries are consolidated by CDR3 protein sequence, retaining the most common genes and DNA. The sample table contains roughly 380,000 distinct CDR3 sequences; only one count was recorded for about a sixth of them. Of the sample, about 14% is held by the ten largest clones. Sequenced sample: blood. All receptors derive from a woman between 40 and 50 years old with Graves' ophthalmopathy.

This clonotype was observed a handful of times. Given a much more abundant clone one base away, this may be a read error. The chain employs TRBV7-8 and TRBJ1-1, with TRBD1 matching over 7 bases. Germline-derived CDR1 and CDR2 are SGHVS and FQNEAQ. The CDR3 length is 16 residues. The CDR3 region is CASNRGLKRVNTEASF. Here the CDR3 DNA reads TGTGCCAGCAACAGGGGACTTAAGAGGGTGAACACTGAAGCTTCCTTT.

This clonotype was detected many times. The V gene is TRBV6-4, the J gene TRBJ2-2; 12 bases map to TRBD1. The CDR3 spans 17 residues. Germline values: CDR1 MRHNA, CDR2 SNTAGT. J lost 7 bases, V lost 2 bases, and 8 bases had no gene match. DNA of the CDR3: TGTGCCAGCAGTGACCACCAGGGACAGGGGGCAGTCGGGGAGCTGTTTTTT. Translated: CASSDHQGQGAVGELFF.

Only one count was recorded for this clonotype. The chain couples TRBV12-3 or TRBV12-4 to TRBJ2-5, with D perhaps assigned TRBD1 or TRBD2 (5 bases each). V lost 5 bases and J 1 base, leaving 14 bases between the germline ends. The CDR3 extends over 15 amino acids. The DNA of the CDR3 is TGTGCCAGCAGTCCCCTAAGGGACCGCCAAGAGACCCAGTACTTC. This encodes CASSPLRDRQETQYF.

This clonotype was counted many times. The genes are TRBV27 and TRBJ2-7; TRBD1 matches at 8 bases. Germline-derived CDR1 and CDR2 are MNHEY and SMNVEV (reference sequence). The CDR3 contains 15 residues. V gave up 0 bases and J gave up 6 bases; unmatched junction bases: 7. CDR3 residues: CASSLSPDRASEQYF. The DNA for the CDR3 is TGTGCCAGCAGTTTATCGCCGGACAGGGCTTCCGAGCAGTACTTC.

This clonotype was seen repeatedly, ten times or more. This chain connects TRBV7-2 to TRBJ2-7; possibly TRBD2 for D (6 bases). This CDR3 spans 15 amino acids. Germline CDR1 is SGHTA and CDR2 is FQGNSA. Deletions cut 0 bases from V and 2 bases from J, with 11 bases between. The CDR3 loop reads CASSLAEGLPYEQYF. The CDR3 nucleotides read TGTGCCAGCAGCTTAGCGGAGGGACTTCCCTACGAGCAGTACTTC.

The CDR3 DNA reads TGTGCCAGCAGCTTAGCGCGGGGGATCCAAGAGACCCAGTACTTC. This encodes CASSLARGIQETQYF. This chain joins TRBV7-2 and TRBJ2-5; 7 nucleotides agree with TRBD2. From germline, CDR1 is SGHTA and CDR2 FQGNSA. The CDR3 runs to 15 residues. The junction had 2 bases not matched to a gene; V was cut back by 0 bases and J by 1 base.

This clonotype was observed many times. V and J are TRBV10-3 and TRBJ2-7; 11 nucleotides line up with TRBD1. This CDR3 comprises 15 residues. Per the germline V gene, CDR1 is ENHRY and CDR2 is SYGVKD. Trimming at V came to 4 bases and at J to 5 bases, leaving 7 bases not matched to a gene. CDR3 nucleotides: TGTGCCATCAGTGGAGGACAGGGGGCGAACCACGAGCAGTACTTC. The encoded protein is CAISGGQGANHEQYF.